This T cell receptor beta chain was sequenced for a study of CD8 T cells in Susac syndrome. Overall study findings and caveats: The study admitted that it had a relatively small number of individuals in its TCR sequencing and HLA analysis.

RNA totalling about 0.45 to 1 ug underwent reverse transcription with random hexamers. MiXCR, run by TCRdb on the immunoSEQ multiplex PCR reads, gives a single entry per CDR3 protein. The table shows 250,000 to 300,000 distinct CDR3 sequences, with 89% occurring only once. Comment on this clonotype: Antigen unknown.

It was treatment-naive patients with stable or active relapsing-remitting disease who made up the multiple sclerosis controls. CD8+ and CD4+ T cells were negatively isolated; TEMRA cells were FACS-enriched. CDR1 is MNHEY, CDR2 SVGEGT, per germline. The V end was cut by 0 bases, the J end by 5 bases, with 14 bases between. The CDR3 consists of 16 residues. The clonotype comes from a human donor with multiple sclerosis. Sequencing input: CD8+ T cells from PBMCs. This chain joins TRBV6-2 or TRBV6-3 and TRBJ2-1; no clear D. CDR3 in DNA: TGTGCCAGCAGTTACTCGAACCCGATTCTTGACAATGAGCAGTTCTTC. This gives the protein CASSYSNPILDNEQFF.